This T cell receptor beta chain stems from a study of T cells in Graves' hyperthyroidism and ophthalmopathy. General study points: Model output signaled ophthalmopathy a median approximately 6 months ahead of onset.

Newly diagnosed hyperthyroidism patients aged 18 to 65 years had disease lasting under 2 months. Clinical symptoms, serum thyroxine, TRAb, thyroid ultrasound and orbital computed tomography informed diagnoses. RNA transcripts gave rise to amplified TCR beta CDR3 regions. The TCR CDR3 first-round RT-PCR relied on the HTBI primer set. TCRdb analysed the multiplex PCR reads with MiXCR anew, one entry per CDR3 protein. This table has some 760,000 distinct CDR3 sequences, 12% to 15% appearing once. About this clonotype: The antigen is not known.

The sequence was obtained from a woman younger than 35 with Graves' hyperthyroidism. Sequenced input: blood.

The CDR3 coding sequence is TGCGCCAGCAGCCAAGAAGCCGGTCGGAGCAGCTACGAGCAGTACTTC. Translating it yields CASSQEAGRSSYEQYF. The chain links TRBV4-1 to TRBJ2-7; D is ambiguous. The germline V gene encodes CDR1 MGHRA and CDR2 YSYEKL. This CDR3 comprises 16 residues. The V end was cut by 0 bases, the J end by 3 bases, with 15 bases between.